The next 10 T cell receptor beta chains were all read from a single sample in a study of CD8 T cells in Susac syndrome. cDNA came from about 0.51 to 1 ug RNA primed by random hexamers. MiXCR, run by TCRdb on the immunoSEQ multiplex PCR reads, gives a single entry per CDR3 protein. The table lists 110,000 or so distinct CDR3 sequences, around 92% of them singletons. The sequencing input was CD8+ T cells from PBMCs. The origin of the receptors is a human donor in good health.

The chain joins TRBV6-2 or TRBV6-3 to TRBJ2-2; no clear D gene. The CDR3 has 12 residues. Germline-derived CDR1 and CDR2 are MNHEY and SVGEGT. The V gene lost 2 bases and the J gene lost 10 bases, with 8 bases spanning the gap. CDR3 sequence (DNA): TGTGCCAGCAGTTACGGCCGACCGGAGCTGTTTTTT. Translated, it gives CASSYGRPELFF.

CDR3 bases: TGTGCCAGCAGCCTACCAACTAATGAAAAACTGTTTTTT. This gives the protein CASSLPTNEKLFF. V is TRBV5-6 and J is TRBJ1-4; D is ambiguous. The ends were cut back, 4 bases at V and 0 bases at J, with 4 bases in the middle. Germline CDR1 SGHDT, CDR2 YYEEEE. The length of the CDR3 is 13 residues.

The genes are TRBV13 and TRBJ2-5, with 10 bases identical to TRBD1. Per germline, CDR1 PRHDT and CDR2 FYEKMQ (reference sequence). Trimming took 6 bases from V and 5 from J; bases not matched to a gene: 12. The CDR3 runs to 16 residues. The CDR3 region is CASRQTGQGSEETQYF. The CDR3 DNA follows: TGTGCCAGCAGGCAGACGGGACAGGGGTCTGAGGAGACCCAGTACTTC.

V gene TRBV29-1 combines with J gene TRBJ1-3; D not certain. CDR3 length: 13 residues. Trimming pared 1 base from V and 4 bases from J, leaving 8 bases between. CDR1 SQVTM and CDR2 ANQGSEA come from the germline V gene. The CDR3 nucleotides read TGCAGCGTTGAAGGGGAGGAAGGAAACACCATATATTTT. This gives the protein CSVEGEEGNTIYF.

V is TRBV6-5 and J is TRBJ2-3; 9 nucleotides line up with TRBD1. V was pared by 2 bases and J by 7 bases, with 13 bases of the junction left unmatched. CDR1 and CDR2 from the germline V gene are MNHEY and SVGAGI. CDR3 length: 17 amino acids. DNA of the CDR3: TGTGCCAGCAGTTACCCGAGACAGGGGGAAGTTGTATATACGCAGTATTTT. Its protein product is CASSYPRQGEVVYTQYF.

J is TRBJ2-4 and V is TRBV7-6; 8 positions match TRBD1. Per the germline V gene, CDR1 is SGHVS and CDR2 is FNYEAQ. V dropped 5 bases and J dropped 6; count of bases not matched to a gene: 6. This CDR3 region has 14 residues. Here the CDR3 reads CASSARQGPNIQYF. DNA of the CDR3: TGTGCCAGCAGCGCCCGACAGGGGCCAAACATTCAGTACTTC.

Points on this clonotype: The junction departs from germline at one end; a sequencing error may be responsible. The chain combines TRBV7-9 with TRBJ2-3, with 11 bases aligning to TRBD2. Looked up from germline, CDR1 is SEHNR and CDR2 is FQNEAQ (reference sequence). The CDR3 is made up of 12 amino acids. CDR3 DNA sequence: TGTGCCAGCAGCGAGGGACTAGCGGACTCTCATTTT. Translation: CASSEGLADSHF.

The chain carries TRBV27 and TRBJ2-1; possibly TRBD2 for D (7 bases). The CDR3 sequence is 16 residues long. Germline values: CDR1 MNHEY, CDR2 SMNVEV (reference sequence). V dropped 1 base and J dropped 0 bases, with 10 bases sitting between them. The chain's CDR3 is CASSLFGGRSYNEQFF. CDR3 DNA: TGTGCCAGCAGTTTATTCGGGGGGCGCTCCTACAATGAGCAGTTCTTC.

This clonotype was seen once. The chain is built from TRBV5-6 and TRBJ2-1; 8 positions match TRBD1. Per the germline V gene, CDR1 is SGHDT and CDR2 is YYEEEE. The CDR3 extends over 13 amino acids. Trimming removed 5 bases from V and 10 bases from J; junction bases left unmatched: 8. CDR3 amino acids: CASRRTGIREQFF. The CDR3 bases are TGTGCCAGCAGGAGGACAGGGATCCGCGAGCAGTTCTTC.

V and J are TRBV2 and TRBJ2-1; possibly TRBD1 for D (6 bases). CDR3 length equals 14 residues. Trimming cost V 8 bases and J 6 bases, with 17 bases left between them. Germline V lookup: CDR1 SNHLY, CDR2 FYNNEI. DNA for the CDR3: TGTGCCAGCCAAATAGGACAGCGTCGCAATGAGCAGTTCTTC. It is translated as CASQIGQRRNEQFF.